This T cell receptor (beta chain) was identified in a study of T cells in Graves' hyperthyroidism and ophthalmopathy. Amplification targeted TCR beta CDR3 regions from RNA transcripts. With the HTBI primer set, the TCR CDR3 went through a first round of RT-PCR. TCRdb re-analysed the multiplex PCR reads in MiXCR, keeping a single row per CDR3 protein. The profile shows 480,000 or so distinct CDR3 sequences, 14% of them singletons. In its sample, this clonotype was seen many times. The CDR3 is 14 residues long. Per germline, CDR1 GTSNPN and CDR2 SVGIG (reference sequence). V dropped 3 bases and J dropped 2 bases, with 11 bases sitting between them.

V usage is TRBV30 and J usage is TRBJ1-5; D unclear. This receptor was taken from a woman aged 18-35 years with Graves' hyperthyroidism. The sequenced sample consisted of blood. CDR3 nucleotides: TGTGCCTGGAGGACACCCGGCGGCAATCAGCCCCAGCATTTT. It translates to CAWRTPGGNQPQHF. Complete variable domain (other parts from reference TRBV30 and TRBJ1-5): SQTIHQWPATLVQPVGSPLSLECTVEGTSNPNLYWYRQAAGRGLQLLFYSVGIGQISSEVPQNLSASRPQDRQFILSSKKLLLSDSGFYLCAWRTPGGNQPQHFGDGTRLSIL.